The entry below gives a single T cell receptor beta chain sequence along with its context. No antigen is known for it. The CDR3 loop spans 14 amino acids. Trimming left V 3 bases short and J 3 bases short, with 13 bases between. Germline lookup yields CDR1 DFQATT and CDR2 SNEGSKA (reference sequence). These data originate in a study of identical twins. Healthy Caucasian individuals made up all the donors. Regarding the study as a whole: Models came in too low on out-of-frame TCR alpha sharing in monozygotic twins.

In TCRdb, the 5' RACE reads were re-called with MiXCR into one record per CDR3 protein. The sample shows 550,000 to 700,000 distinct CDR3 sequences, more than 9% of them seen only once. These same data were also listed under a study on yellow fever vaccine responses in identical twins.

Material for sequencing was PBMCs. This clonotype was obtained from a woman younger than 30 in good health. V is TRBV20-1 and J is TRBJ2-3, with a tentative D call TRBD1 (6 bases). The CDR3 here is CSASGAGATDTQYF. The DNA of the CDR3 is TGCAGTGCTAGTGGGGCAGGGGCGACAGATACGCAGTATTTT.